Sequencing of this T cell receptor beta chain was carried out in a study of blood T cell repertoires in COVID-19. Allocation to cohorts depended on clinical history reported by the participants. CDR3 length: 16 residues. V dropped 2 bases and J dropped 3 bases, with 14 bases sitting between them. Germline CDR1 reads SEHNR; CDR2 reads FQNEAQ (reference sequence). Some clones are missing from TCRdb's copy, which holds only in-frame ones; the method was immunoSEQ multiplex PCR. The repertoire holds about 220,000 clones, with about 79% as singletons. Sequenced: PBMCs or T cells enriched from blood (not recorded which). The rearrangement joins TRBV7-9 to TRBJ2-1, with TRBD2 as a possible D gene (6 bases). The TCR sequence derives from a woman in her 40s with acute COVID-19. CDR3 amino acids: CASSLSLTSSYNEQFF. In DNA form, the CDR3 reads TGTGCCAGCAGCTTATCCCTTACTAGCAGCTACAATGAGCAGTTCTTC.